The 14 T cell receptor beta chains below all came from one sample that was sequenced in a study of blood T cell repertoires in COVID-19 (dated by TCRdb to 2020 to 2022). Library creation used the immunoSEQ multiplex PCR assay. TCRdb took over this immuneACCESS table, retaining in-frame rearrangements with V and J assigned. Such tables are incomplete; in checked studies, under half of the missing clones stem from an unresolved V gene, and the remainder is unexplained. The sample table contains 70,000 or so clones; only one count was recorded for roughly 82% of them. The leading ten clones occupy about 19% of the sample. The sequencing sample was made of peripheral blood. These receptors all come from a human donor in a cohort sampled during active COVID-19.

The chain joins TRBV12-5 to TRBJ2-7; the match to TRBD1 covers 7 bases. V dropped 0 bases and J dropped 0; count of bases not matched to a gene: 11. The CDR3 runs to 18 residues. Germline V gives CDR1 LGHNT, CDR2 FRNRAP. CDR3 nucleotides: TGTGCTAGTGGTTTGGTAGGACAGGTCCTAAGGAGCTCCTACGAGCAGTACTTC. Translation gives CASGLVGQVLRSSYEQYF.

This chain links TRBV6-5 with TRBJ1-5; D is unclear. Trimming stripped 7 bases from V and 5 bases from J, with 15 bases between. This CDR3 has 14 amino acids. In germline, CDR1 is MNHEY, CDR2 SVGAGI. The CDR3 sequence: CASKQSGLHQPQHF. In nucleotides, the CDR3 is TGTGCCAGCAAACAGTCAGGACTACATCAGCCCCAGCATTTT.

V is TRBV5-5 and J is TRBJ1-4; 7 nucleotides line up with TRBD1. The V segment lost 4 bases and the J segment 7 bases; nucleotides outside the gene matches: 10. The germline gives CDR1 SGHKS, CDR2 YYEKEE (reference sequence). The CDR3 contains 15 residues. CDR3 in amino acids: CASSPIGQGGEKLFF. The CDR3 DNA reads TGTGCCAGCAGCCCGATCGGGCAGGGGGGTGAAAAACTGTTTTTT.

The chain uses TRBV5-1 and TRBJ1-1, with TRBD1 as a possible D gene (6 bases). Trimming removed 4 bases at V and 5 bases at J, with 18 bases between. Germline V CDR1 and CDR2: SGHRS, YFSETQ. CDR3 length equals 15 residues. CDR3 amino acids: CASSPPLQGLTEAFF. The CDR3 bases are TGCGCCAGCAGCCCCCCGCTCCAGGGGTTAACTGAAGCTTTCTTT.

The chain carries TRBV10-3 and TRBJ2-3; 7 bases agree with TRBD1. Germline CDR1 is ENHRY and CDR2 is SYGVKD. This CDR3 is built from 11 residues. V shed 11 bases and J 4 bases; nucleotides not matched to a gene: 3. In nucleotides, the CDR3 is TGTGCCGTAGGACAGGCAGATACGCAGTATTTT. It yields the protein CAVGQADTQYF.

The V call is TRBV21-1, the J call TRBJ2-5; TRBD2 reflects the table's D call only, with no check against the DNA. TRBV21-1 is flagged as a pseudogene. The CDR3 covers 17 residues. In DNA form, the CDR3 reads TGTGCCAGCAGCACCGGGGGGGGCGGGGGGCCTCGGGAGACCCAGTACTTC. The encoded protein is CASSTGGGGGPRETQYF.

This chain joins TRBV7-9 and TRBJ2-7; D might be TRBD1 (5 bases). V lost 0 bases, J lost 4 bases, and 13 bases lay in between. Germline-derived CDR1 and CDR2 are SEHNR and FQNEAQ (reference sequence). The CDR3 is 15 residues long. This CDR3 reads CASSLAGAPFYEQYF. The DNA for the CDR3 is TGTGCCAGCAGCTTAGCAGGGGCCCCTTTTTACGAGCAGTACTTC.

This clone was seen a few times. The chain carries TRBV30 and TRBJ1-5, with no clear D. The CDR3 spans 13 residues. V dropped 7 bases and J dropped 0 bases, with 10 bases sitting between them. Germline CDR1 is GTSNPN and CDR2 is SVGIG (reference sequence). CDR3 sequence (DNA): TGTGCCTACTCTTCGAGTAGCAATCAGCCCCAGCATTTT. This encodes CAYSSSSNQPQHF.

This chain uses TRBV10-3 with TRBJ2-5; 7 bases line up with TRBD2. Germline V CDR1 and CDR2: ENHRY, SYGVKD. This CDR3 comprises 16 residues. Losses at the gene ends were 0 bases for V and 2 bases for J; bases not matched to a gene: 6. The CDR3 loop reads CAISESESGVQETQYF. DNA for the CDR3: TGTGCCATCAGTGAGTCGGAGAGCGGGGTTCAAGAGACCCAGTACTTC.

The rearrangement joins TRBV18 to TRBJ2-1; 8 bases fit TRBD1. Germline lookup yields CDR1 KGHSH and CDR2 LQKENI. The V and J ends lost 6 bases and 10 bases, in that order; junction bases with no gene match: 5. This CDR3 has 12 amino acids. The CDR3 sequence is CASSRDRIEQFF. The DNA of the CDR3 is TGTGCCAGCTCCCGGGACAGGATCGAGCAGTTCTTC.

This rearrangement joins TRBV4-2 to TRBJ1-3; D remains unclear. Trimming stripped 3 bases from V and 0 bases from J, with 9 bases between. CDR1 is LGHNA and CDR2 is YNFKEQ in the germline V gene. This CDR3 contains 15 residues. The CDR3 sequence is CASSQETDSGNTIYF. CDR3 sequence (DNA): TGTGCCAGCAGCCAGGAGACGGACTCTGGAAACACCATATATTTT.

The chain links TRBV5-1 to TRBJ2-1; 7 nucleotides align to TRBD2. Unmatched junction bases numbered 7, after V lost 4 bases and J lost 9 bases. The CDR3 length is 13 residues. CDR1 SGHRS and CDR2 YFSETQ come from the germline V gene. This CDR3 is CASSPLGGGEQFF. DNA for the CDR3: TGCGCCAGCAGCCCGTTGGGGGGGGGTGAGCAGTTCTTC.

The chain uses TRBV12-3 or TRBV12-4 and TRBJ1-5; perhaps TRBD1 as D (5 bases). The germline V and J ends were trimmed by 8 bases and 7 bases, with 12 bases remaining between them. The CDR3 extends over 12 amino acids. The CDR3 sequence is CASCNRGQPQHF. The DNA for the CDR3 is TGTGCCAGCTGCAATCGGGGGCAGCCCCAGCATTTT.

The gene calls are TRBV7-9 and TRBJ2-7; D may be TRBD1 (5 bases). CDR1 is SEHNR and CDR2 is FQNEAQ in the germline V gene (reference sequence). This CDR3 comprises 14 residues. With 5 bases removed from V and 2 bases from J, the gap between germline ends came to 13 bases. The CDR3 bases are TGTGCCAGCAGCAGATACAGGAGCCCCTACGAGCAGTACTTC. It translates to CASSRYRSPYEQYF. Together with reference TRBV7-9 and TRBJ2-7, the CDR3 gives the full variable domain: DTGVSQNPRHKITKRGQNVTFRCDPISEHNRLYWYRQTLGQGPEFLTYFQNEAQLEKSRLLSDRFSAERPKGSFSTLEIQRTEQGDSAMYLCASSRYRSPYEQYFGPGTRLTVT.